This T cell receptor beta chain was retrieved from a study of T cell changes during pregnancy in multiple sclerosis. Clones were read by immunoSEQ multiplex PCR, and TCRdb kept only the in-frame ones, dropping some. In the table there are 50,000 to 60,000 clones, over 80% of which are singletons. Germline V gives CDR1 MRHNA, CDR2 SNTAGT. The CDR3 is made up of 13 amino acids. Trimming removed 2 bases at V and 4 bases at J, with 8 bases between. The sequence was collected from a female donor in good health, enrolled as a control in a pregnancy study. The chain couples TRBV6-4 to TRBJ1-1; D is uncertain. Sequenced here: CD4+ T cells from peripheral blood mononuclear cells, sampled after pregnancy. The CDR3, as DNA: TGTGCCAGCAGTGACCAGGTCGGCACTGAAGCTTTCTTT. Encoded protein: CASSDQVGTEAFF.